These 30 T cell receptor beta chains originate from one sample sequenced in a study of T cell responses to AZD1222 COVID-19 vaccine. Assay: immunoSEQ multiplex PCR; the TCRdb copy retains only in-frame clones and omits some. The sample contains tens of thousands of clones, approximately 83% of which appear only once. Source: peripheral blood, taken on day 0 of AZD1222 vaccination. The receptors here all came from an adult in good health.

This clone was observed once. This chain joins TRBV4-2 and TRBJ2-7, with D possibly matching TRBD1 (6 bases). This CDR3 comprises 16 residues. V was trimmed by 4 bases and J by 1 base, leaving 17 bases between them. Per germline, CDR1 LGHNA and CDR2 YNFKEQ. The CDR3 sequence: CASSPGRDINSYEQYF. The CDR3 DNA reads as TGTGCCAGCAGCCCAGGAAGGGACATAAATTCCTACGAGCAGTACTTC.

There are a few counts of this clone. The chain joins TRBV7-2 to TRBJ2-7; D possibly corresponds to TRBD1 (6 bases). V lost 6 bases, J lost 3 bases, and 15 bases lay in between. Germline assignment: CDR1 SGHTA and CDR2 FQGNSA. The CDR3 has 14 residues. CDR3 coding DNA: TGTGCCAGCAGTCCTTTCACAGGGAACTACGAGCAGTACTTC. It yields the protein CASSPFTGNYEQYF.

The chain uses TRBV30 and TRBJ1-1, with D perhaps TRBD1 (6 bases). Looked up from germline, CDR1 is GTSNPN and CDR2 is SVGIG (reference sequence). The CDR3 contains 12 residues. Between the trimmed V and J ends, which lost 4 bases and 5 bases, there was a span of 11 bases. The CDR3, as DNA: TGTGCCTGGACAGGAGGGGGGACTGAAGCTTTCTTT. As protein: CAWTGGGTEAFF.

This chain joins TRBV18 and TRBJ2-7, with D unresolved. Trimming took off 0 bases at V and 0 bases at J, with 12 bases between the two ends. CDR3 length: 16 amino acids. Looked up from germline, CDR1 is KGHSH and CDR2 is LQKENI. Written as DNA, the CDR3 is TGTGCCAGCTCACCACCGAACAGTAGGAGCTCCTACGAGCAGTACTTC. Its translation: CASSPPNSRSSYEQYF. Looking up the rest from reference TRBV18 and TRBJ2-7 gives the full variable domain: NAGVMQNPRHLVRRRGQEARLRCSPMKGHSHVYWYRQLPEEGLKFMVYLQKENIIDESGMPKERFSAEFPKEGPSILRIQQVVRGDSAAYFCASSPPNSRSSYEQYFGPGTRLTVT.

The chain links TRBV15 to TRBJ1-2; the D gene is possibly TRBD1 (5 bases). Germline values: CDR1 LNHNV, CDR2 YYDKDF (reference sequence). Deletions cut 8 bases from V and 8 bases from J, with 18 bases between. The CDR3 is 13 amino acids. The CDR3 spells CATQLGEGDGYTF. CDR3 nucleotide sequence: TGTGCCACCCAGCTAGGAGAAGGGGACGGCTACACCTTC.

The genes are TRBV19 and TRBJ1-1; 7 nucleotides align to TRBD1. CDR1 and CDR2 from the germline V gene are LNHDA and SQIVND (reference sequence). This CDR3 comprises 15 residues. CDR3 in amino acids: CVCRAGTVPNTEAFF. DNA of the CDR3: TGTGTCTGCCGGGCGGGGACAGTGCCAAACACTGAAGCTTTCTTT.

This clone occurred once. The J gene is TRBJ2-2, the V gene TRBV10-3; D perhaps matches TRBD2 (6 bases). The germline V gene has CDR1 ENHRY and CDR2 SYGVKD. Between the trimmed V and J ends, which lost 6 bases and 7 bases, there was a span of 15 bases. CDR3 length: 14 residues. DNA for the CDR3: TGTGCCATCAGCTCGGGACTGCAAGGCGGGGAGCTGTTTTTT. Its protein is CAISSGLQGGELFF.

This sequence joins TRBV28 and TRBJ1-2, with TRBD1 matching 8 bases. V lost 3 bases, J lost 7 bases, and 4 bases stayed unmatched. Looked up from germline, CDR1 is MDHEN and CDR2 is SYDVKM. The CDR3 spans 13 residues. The CDR3: CASSFRQGAGYTF. The CDR3 DNA reads as TGTGCCAGCAGTTTTAGGCAGGGGGCTGGCTACACCTTC.

There are a few counts of this clone. This chain connects TRBV5-4 to TRBJ1-5; D might be TRBD1 (5 bases). The V gene lost 2 bases and the J gene lost 5 bases, with 14 bases spanning the gap. The CDR3 spans 15 residues. Germline assignment: CDR1 SGHNT and CDR2 YYREEE (reference sequence). The chain's CDR3 is CASSFRPGPDQPQHF. The CDR3, as DNA: TGTGCCAGCAGCTTTCGGCCGGGACCGGATCAGCCCCAGCATTTT.

The chain couples TRBV10-2 to TRBJ1-1, with TRBD1 matching 7 bases. The CDR3 consists of 14 residues. J gave up 2 bases and V 0 bases, and 0 bases lay outside the gene matches. Germline CDR1 is WSHSY and CDR2 is SAAADI. The CDR3 loop reads CASSESGGNTEAFF. CDR3 bases: TGCGCCAGCAGTGAGTCAGGGGGCAACACTGAAGCTTTCTTT.

This clone was observed a single time. The chain employs TRBV18 and TRBJ1-5, with D perhaps matching TRBD1 (5 bases). Germline V lookup: CDR1 KGHSH, CDR2 LQKENI. Trimming took 2 bases from V and 6 from J, leaving 11 bases between them. The CDR3 totals 14 residues. In DNA form, the CDR3 reads TGTGCCAGCTCACCAGACTCGGGGGGTCAGCCCCAGCATTTT. Translated, it gives CASSPDSGGQPQHF.

The rearrangement joins TRBV30 to TRBJ2-2, with D tentatively TRBD2 (5 bases). The CDR3 length is 13 residues. Germline CDR1 is GTSNPN and CDR2 is SVGIG (reference sequence). Trimming shortened V by 3 bases and J by 8 bases, and 13 bases separated the two germline ends. The CDR3 loop reads CAWSRTPGGELFF. The DNA for the CDR3 is TGTGCCTGGAGCAGGACCCCGGGGGGGGAGCTGTTTTTT.

V usage is TRBV20-1 and J usage is TRBJ1-1; D is unresolved. Trimming removed 5 bases from V and 7 bases from J, with 8 bases in between. Germline CDR1 and CDR2: DFQATT and SNEGSKA (reference sequence). CDR3 size: 10 residues. The DNA of the CDR3 is TGCAGTGCTCGGACTGATGAAGCTTTCTTT. It encodes CSARTDEAFF.

The V and J genes are TRBV5-1 and TRBJ1-2, with a weak D call TRBD1 (6 bases). Per germline, CDR1 SGHRS and CDR2 YFSETQ. The CDR3 is 18 amino acids. V lost 1 base to trimming and J lost 8 bases, with 27 bases between them. The CDR3 bases are TGCGCCAGCAGCTTGAAGGCAACCGGGCGGACAGAACGTCGGGGCTACACCTTC. This translates into CASSLKATGRTERRGYTF.

The chain links TRBV30 to TRBJ1-6; no definite D call. The CDR3 is made up of 16 amino acids. From germline, CDR1 is GTSNPN and CDR2 SVGIG (reference sequence). Between the trimmed V and J ends, which lost 1 base and 0 bases, there was a span of 10 bases. This chain's CDR3 is CAWSAPGSSYNSPLHF. In DNA, the CDR3 is TGTGCCTGGAGTGCCCCGGGCAGCTCCTATAATTCACCCCTCCACTTT. Variable domain in full (rest from reference TRBV30 and TRBJ1-6): SQTIHQWPATLVQPVGSPLSLECTVEGTSNPNLYWYRQAAGRGLQLLFYSVGIGQISSEVPQNLSASRPQDRQFILSSKKLLLSDSGFYLCAWSAPGSSYNSPLHFGNGTRLTVT.

Only a few counts were recorded for this clone. The chain links TRBV6-4 to TRBJ1-2, with TRBD1 matching 10 bases. The CDR3 totals 15 residues. From germline, CDR1 is MRHNA and CDR2 SNTAGT. Unmatched junction bases numbered 10, after V lost 5 bases and J lost 7 bases. The CDR3 region is CASSTKTGGGSGYTF. Here the CDR3 DNA reads TGTGCCAGCAGTACGAAGACAGGGGGCGGCAGTGGCTACACCTTC.

This clone has just a few counts. The chain is built from TRBV11-3 and TRBJ2-7; D assignment may be TRBD1 or TRBD2 (5 bases each). Germline V gene sequence: CDR1 SGHNT, CDR2 YENEEA. V dropped 2 bases and J dropped 3 bases, with 14 bases sitting between them. The CDR3 contains 15 residues. CDR3 loop: CASSLKWGPSYEQYF. The CDR3 DNA reads TGTGCCAGCAGCTTAAAGTGGGGACCGAGCTACGAGCAGTACTTC.

This chain joins TRBV25-1 and TRBJ2-1, with 10 bases fitting TRBD1. V lost 3 bases, J lost 6 bases, and 8 bases stayed unmatched. This CDR3 region has 16 residues. Germline lookup yields CDR1 MGHDK and CDR2 SYGVNS. The CDR3 DNA is TGTGCCAGCAGTGATGCTTCCGGGACAGGGGTCAATGAGCAGTTCTTC. Amino acid sequence: CASSDASGTGVNEQFF.

V and J are TRBV2 and TRBJ1-5, with 10 bases matching TRBD1. CDR3 size: 17 residues. Germline loops: CDR1 SNHLY, CDR2 FYNNEI. V lost 7 bases to trimming and J lost 2 bases; unmatched junction nucleotides: 11. The CDR3 spells CASKGVSGTGGNQPQHF. The CDR3 DNA reads as TGTGCCAGCAAAGGGGTCTCCGGGACAGGGGGCAATCAGCCCCAGCATTTT.

This chain uses TRBV3-1 (or the pseudogene TRBV3-2) with TRBJ2-1; 12 bases are a match to TRBD2. V shed 8 bases and J 4 bases; nucleotides not matched to a gene: 0. CDR1 is LGHDT, CDR2 YNNKEL, per germline (reference sequence). This CDR3 is built from 13 residues. CDR3 region: CASGLAGYNEQFF. In DNA, the CDR3 is TGTGCCAGCGGACTAGCGGGATACAATGAGCAGTTCTTC.

This chain links TRBV7-2 with TRBJ1-2; D possibly corresponds to TRBD1 (5 bases). Germline V gene lookup returns CDR1 SGHTA and CDR2 FQGNSA. The CDR3 has 13 amino acids. Trimming shortened V by 2 bases and J by 4 bases, and 8 bases separated the two germline ends. CDR3 DNA sequence: TGTGCCAGCAGCTTAACGGACACCTATGGCTACACCTTC. Its translation is CASSLTDTYGYTF.

The rearrangement uses TRBV7-3 and TRBJ1-1, with 8 bases lining up with TRBD1. Unmatched junction bases numbered 2, after V lost 3 bases and J lost 5 bases. Germline V gives CDR1 SGHTA, CDR2 FQGTGA. This CDR3 spans 13 amino acids. The CDR3 DNA reads as TGTGCCAGCAGCTTTGACAGGGGTACTGAAGCTTTCTTT. Protein sequence: CASSFDRGTEAFF.

The chain has TRBV5-4 and TRBJ2-3; 7 nucleotides match TRBD1. The V and J ends lost 0 bases and 3 bases, in that order; junction bases with no gene match: 1. CDR1 is SGHNT, CDR2 YYREEE, per germline (reference sequence). This CDR3 spans 14 amino acids. The CDR3 DNA reads TGTGCCAGCAGCTTGGAGACAGGGACAGATACGCAGTATTTT. Translated: CASSLETGTDTQYF.

In its sample, this clone was seen a few times. The gene calls are TRBV28 and TRBJ1-2; 11 bases align to TRBD1. Germline assignment: CDR1 MDHEN and CDR2 SYDVKM. Trimming at V came to 6 bases and at J to 8 bases, leaving 8 bases not matched to a gene. The CDR3 length is 14 residues. The CDR3 bases are TGTGCCAGCAGAAGTGGGACAGGGGGACTAGGCTACACCTTC. The encoded protein is CASRSGTGGLGYTF.

V is TRBV5-1 and J is TRBJ2-7; the D gene is possibly TRBD1 (5 bases). Germline V gene sequence: CDR1 SGHRS, CDR2 YFSETQ. Deletions cut 0 bases from V and 1 base from J, with 17 bases between. This CDR3 has 17 amino acids. Here the CDR3 reads CASSLEERGLRSYEQYF. The CDR3 DNA is TGCGCCAGCAGCTTGGAAGAAAGGGGCTTAAGGTCCTACGAGCAGTACTTC.

This clone occurred once. The chain joins TRBV14 to TRBJ1-2, with D perhaps matching TRBD1 (6 bases). The germline V gene has CDR1 SGHDN and CDR2 FVKESK. V was clipped by 0 bases and J by 2 bases, with 10 bases between them. The CDR3 has 15 amino acids. The CDR3 is CASSQDPTGNYGYTF. CDR3 in DNA: TGTGCCAGCAGCCAAGATCCAACAGGGAACTATGGCTACACCTTC.

V and J are TRBV6-5 and TRBJ2-6, with no clear D. The CDR3 has 16 amino acids. Looked up from germline, CDR1 is MNHEY and CDR2 is SVGAGI. Between the trimmed V and J ends, which lost 4 bases and 2 bases, there was a span of 12 bases. This chain's CDR3 is CASSFLDPAGANVLTF. In nucleotides, the CDR3 is TGTGCCAGCAGTTTCCTAGACCCGGCTGGGGCCAACGTCCTGACTTTC.

The chain employs TRBV5-1 and TRBJ2-7; the match to TRBD2 covers 8 bases. The CDR3 extends over 15 amino acids. Germline V gene data show CDR1 as SGHRS and CDR2 as YFSETQ. V trimming: 0 bases; J trimming: 1 base; junction bases outside the gene matches: 3. CDR3 in DNA: TGCGCCAGCAGCTTGGAGGCGGGGGGTTCCTACGAGCAGTACTTC. Encoded protein: CASSLEAGGSYEQYF.

The chain uses TRBV5-6 and TRBJ1-2; no definite D call. The CDR3 length is 12 residues. Trimming cost V 4 bases and J 2 bases, with 6 bases left between them. The V gene's germline CDR1 is SGHDT and CDR2 YYEEEE. DNA of the CDR3: TGTGCCAGCAGCCGTCGGAACTATGGCTACACCTTC. Translation gives CASSRRNYGYTF.

The genes are TRBV19 and TRBJ2-6, with D perhaps assigned TRBD1 or TRBD2 (5 bases each). V was shortened by 0 bases and J by 2 bases, with 8 bases between the two germline ends. CDR1 is LNHDA, CDR2 SQIVND, per germline (reference sequence). The CDR3 runs to 16 residues. The chain's CDR3 is CASSIDGGTGANVLTF. The CDR3 coding sequence is TGTGCCAGTAGTATAGATGGGGGAACTGGGGCCAACGTCCTGACTTTC. Drawing the rest from reference TRBV19 and TRBJ2-6, the complete variable domain is DGGITQSPKYLFRKEGQNVTLSCEQNLNHDAMYWYRQDPGQGLRLIYYSQIVNDFQKGDIAEGYSVSREKKESFPLTVTSAQKNPTAFYLCASSIDGGTGANVLTFGAGSRLTVL.